The rows below give T cell receptor beta chains drawn from one sample of a study of blood T cell repertoires in COVID-19. Assay: immunoSEQ multiplex PCR; the TCRdb copy retains only in-frame clones and omits some. The data show 150,000 or so clones, more than 80% seen once. Sequencing was performed on peripheral blood. These TCRs come from a young man with COVID-19, enrolled during active disease. Each CDR3 is given with its conserved first and last residue. A D gene is named only where the DNA matches it firmly. Size values are once, few and many counts, or a class for expanded clones, and some rows have none.

TRBD1,TRBJ2-5,TRBV19,NA,15,TGTGCCAGTAGCAGCCGGGCCTCCAGGGGGGAGACCCAGTACTTC,CASSSRASRGETQYF
TRBD2,TRBJ2-3,TRBV24-1,NA,16,TGTGCCACCAGTGACCTTAGCGGGAGTGGAACAGATACGCAGTATTTT,CATSDLSGSGTDTQYF
NA,TRBJ1-1,TRBV5-5,NA,16,TGTGCCAGCAGCTTGCCGGGAAGGGCCTCGGGCACTGAAGCTTTCTTT,CASSLPGRASGTEAFF
NA,TRBJ2-1,TRBV9,NA,10,TGTGCCAGCGCCGGGGTAGAGCAGTTCTTC,CASAGVEQFF
NA,TRBJ1-3,TRBV30,NA,13,TGTGCCTGGAGTCGACAGAGAGGAAACACCATATATTTT,CAWSRQRGNTIYF
NA,TRBJ1-5,TRBV3-1/TRBV3-2,NA,18,TGTGCCAGCAGCCACGGACAAATTGAAGGGTATAGCAATCAGCCCCAGCATTTT,CASSHGQIEGYSNQPQHF
NA,TRBJ1-3,TRBV7-9,NA,15,TGTGCCAGCAGCCCAATTGAGAACTCTGGAAACACCATATATTTT,CASSPIENSGNTIYF
NA,TRBJ2-7,TRBV13,once,14,TGTGCCAGCAGCTTAGGCGCGGCCCGCTACGAGCAGTACTTC,CASSLGAARYEQYF
TRBD1,TRBJ2-7,TRBV5-5,once,14,TGTGCCAGCAGCCGGACAGGGGGAAGCTACGAGCAGTACTTC,CASSRTGGSYEQYF
TRBD2,TRBJ2-1,TRBV7-9,once,16,TGTGCCAGCAGCCCCTTTGGGCTAGCGGGTACACATGAGCAGTTCTTC,CASSPFGLAGTHEQFF
NA,TRBJ2-7,TRBV18,NA,14,TGTGCCAGCTCACCCCCCGACGGGAACTACGAGCAGTACTTC,CASSPPDGNYEQYF
TRBD1,TRBJ2-5,TRBV6-2/TRBV6-3,NA,14,TGTGCCAGCAGTAAGGGACAGGCCCGGGGGACCCAGTACTTC,CASSKGQARGTQYF
NA,TRBJ1-3,TRBV28,NA,16,TGTGCCAGCAGTCCCCCTCCGGGGAGCTCTGGAAACACCATATATTTT,CASSPPPGSSGNTIYF
TRBD1,TRBJ2-7,TRBV9,NA,15,TGTGCCAGCAGCGTAGCAGGGGGATCCAACTACGAGCAGTACTTC,CASSVAGGSNYEQYF
NA,TRBJ2-3,TRBV3-1/TRBV3-2,once,15,TGTGCCAGCAGCCAAGATCAGAAGGAGGCAGATACGCAGTATTTT,CASSQDQKEADTQYF
TRBD2,TRBJ2-7,TRBV5-1,NA,19,TGCGCCAGCAGCTTGGACAAAGGGACTAGCTTACGCCCACGCTACGAGCAGTACTTC,CASSLDKGTSLRPRYEQYF
NA,TRBJ2-3,TRBV12-3/TRBV12-4,NA,12,TGTGCCAGCAGTTTGCTAGCAGGTACGCAGTATTTT,CASSLLAGTQYF
NA,TRBJ2-7,TRBV28,NA,14,TGTGCCAGCCATAGGGGGGGCCACTCCTACGAGCAGTACTTC,CASHRGGHSYEQYF
NA,TRBJ1-1,TRBV19,NA,14,TGTGCCAGTGAGCCGGGGGGCATGGGGACTGAAGCTTTCTTT,CASEPGGMGTEAFF
TRBD2,TRBJ2-1,TRBV9,NA,17,TGTGCCAGCAGCGGACCTCTAGCGGGAGGGTTATACAATGAGCAGTTCTTC,CASSGPLAGGLYNEQFF
TRBD2,TRBJ2-1,TRBV5-8,NA,11,TGTGCCAATCAAATAGCGGGAGCCAAGTTCTTC,CANQIAGAKFF
NA,TRBJ2-7,TRBV9,NA,13,TGTGCCAGCAGCGGGGGAGACAGGTACGAGCAGTACTTC,CASSGGDRYEQYF
NA,TRBJ1-1,TRBV7-2,NA,16,TGTGCCAGCAGCGTACAGGGAGTGGAGGTGGGCACTGAAGCTTTCTTT,CASSVQGVEVGTEAFF
TRBD2,TRBJ2-2,TRBV28,NA,15,TGTGCCAGCAGTTCTATAGCGGGAGCCACCGGGGAGCTGTTTTTT,CASSSIAGATGELFF
TRBD2,TRBJ2-3,TRBV24-1,once,15,TGTGCCACCAGTGATCGACTAGCTAGCACAGATACGCAGTATTTT,CATSDRLASTDTQYF
TRBD1,TRBJ2-2,TRBV13,NA,16,TGTGCCAGCAGCCTGGGACAGGGGATAGGCACCGGGGAGCTGTTTTTT,CASSLGQGIGTGELFF
TRBD1,TRBJ1-2,TRBV7-2,NA,15,TGTGCCAGCAGCCCCGGCCTAGGGACAGGCCATGGCTACACCTTC,CASSPGLGTGHGYTF
TRBD1,TRBJ1-6,TRBV27,NA,14,TGTGCCAGCAGTTTCCGGACAGGAAATTCACCCCTCCACTTT,CASSFRTGNSPLHF
TRBD2,TRBJ2-7,TRBV13,NA,14,TGTGCCAGCACCATGGGGGAGGGGACCTACGAGCAGTACTTC,CASTMGEGTYEQYF
TRBD1,TRBJ2-7,TRBV29-1,NA,13,TGCAGCGTTGAAAAGGACAGGCCCTACGAGCAGTACTTC,CSVEKDRPYEQYF
TRBD1,TRBJ1-1,TRBV2,NA,16,TGTGCCAGCAGCGCCGGACAGGGAAGATTGTACACTGAAGCTTTCTTT,CASSAGQGRLYTEAFF
NA,TRBJ2-7,TRBV13,NA,14,TGTGCCAGCAGCGCGCGCGGAGTTACCTACGAGCAGTACTTC,CASSARGVTYEQYF
NA,TRBJ2-5,TRBV2,NA,13,TGTGCCAGCAGCCGGGACAAACAAGAGACCCAGTACTTC,CASSRDKQETQYF
NA,TRBJ1-1,TRBV6-2/TRBV6-3,NA,14,TGTGCCAGCAGTTACTCGACAGTGAACACTGAAGCTTTCTTT,CASSYSTVNTEAFF
TRBD1,TRBJ2-5,TRBV5-1,NA,16,TGCGCCAGCAGTCAGGGGGCGGGACAGATTAAAGAGACCCAGTACTTC,CASSQGAGQIKETQYF
NA,TRBJ1-1,TRBV7-8,NA,12,TGTGCCAGCAGCTTAGATTTGCGGAAAGCTTTCTTT,CASSLDLRKAFF